This T cell receptor (beta chain) is drawn from a study of shared clonotypes between healthy human individuals. The repertoire was sequenced with immunoSEQ multiplex PCR; TCRdb's copy has only in-frame clones and lacks some. The sample comprises around 2,100,000 clones, about 95% of which are singletons, and 1.2% rests with the top ten. Only CD45RO-negative cells positively selected for CCR7 counted as naive CD8 cells, so terminally differentiated effector memory CD45RA+ cells were excluded. Of note for this clone: Its antigen is as yet unknown.

General observations from the study: Across subsets, estimated richness was generally greater for naive than for memory populations.

The CDR3 extends over 15 amino acids. CDR1 LNHDA and CDR2 SQIVND come from the germline V gene (reference sequence). V was clipped by 6 bases and J by 7 bases; unmatched bases: 9. The clonotype was recovered from a man aged 18-30 years in good health. The V gene is TRBV19, the J gene TRBJ1-2, with 12 nucleotides matching TRBD1. Specimen: naive CD8+ T cells sorted from blood. The CDR3 protein is CASSQRDRGLVGYTF. The CDR3 DNA is TGTGCCAGTAGCCAGCGGGACAGGGGGCTTGTTGGCTACACCTTC.